The entry that follows covers one T cell receptor beta chain sequence. The antigen remains undetermined. This entry belongs to a study of post-analysis software for immune sequencing data. Regarding the study as a whole: Higher frequency in patients than in controls was seen for about five TRBV segments, with TRBV5-6, TRBV5-1 and TRBV20-1 among them.

Presence of unique molecular identifiers characterized the TCR beta cDNA libraries. One entry per CDR3 protein results from TCRdb running MiXCR on the PCR reads. The sample yields around 700,000 distinct CDR3 sequences, 55% to 70% seen once. V shed 5 bases and J shed 5 bases, with 18 bases lying between them. This CDR3 is 15 amino acids long. Sequenced input: blood. The chain employs TRBV12-3 or TRBV12-4 and TRBJ2-5, with a weak D call TRBD1 (7 bases). The receptor's source is a girl aged 2 to 9 with multiple sclerosis. This CDR3 is CASSPRDRGGETQYF. The CDR3 bases are TGTGCCAGCAGTCCCAGGGACAGAGGGGGGGAGACCCAGTACTTC.